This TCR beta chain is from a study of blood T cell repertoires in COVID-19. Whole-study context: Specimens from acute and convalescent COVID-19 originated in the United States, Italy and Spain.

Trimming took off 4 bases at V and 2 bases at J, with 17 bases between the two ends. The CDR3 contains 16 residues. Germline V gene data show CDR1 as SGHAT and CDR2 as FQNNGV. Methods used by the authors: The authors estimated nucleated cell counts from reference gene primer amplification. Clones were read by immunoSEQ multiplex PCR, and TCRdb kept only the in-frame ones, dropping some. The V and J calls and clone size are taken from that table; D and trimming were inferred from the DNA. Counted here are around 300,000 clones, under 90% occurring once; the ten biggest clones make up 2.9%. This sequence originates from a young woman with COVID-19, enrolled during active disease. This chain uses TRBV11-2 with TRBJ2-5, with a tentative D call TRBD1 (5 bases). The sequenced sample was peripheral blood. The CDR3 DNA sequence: TGTGCCAGCAGCTCTCCTGCCCGGGCAGGGCAAGAGACCCAGTACTTC. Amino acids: CASSSPARAGQETQYF.